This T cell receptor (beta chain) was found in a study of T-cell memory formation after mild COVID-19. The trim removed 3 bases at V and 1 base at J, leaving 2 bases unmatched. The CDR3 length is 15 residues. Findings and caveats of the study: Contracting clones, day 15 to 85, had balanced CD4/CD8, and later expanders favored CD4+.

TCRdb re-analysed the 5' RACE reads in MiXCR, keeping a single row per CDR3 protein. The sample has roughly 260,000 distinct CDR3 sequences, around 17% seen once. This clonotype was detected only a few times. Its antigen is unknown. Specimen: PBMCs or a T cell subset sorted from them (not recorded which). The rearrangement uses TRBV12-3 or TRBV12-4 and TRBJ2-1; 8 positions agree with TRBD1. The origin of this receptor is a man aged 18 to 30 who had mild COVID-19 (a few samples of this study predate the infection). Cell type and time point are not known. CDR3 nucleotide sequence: TGTGCCAGCAGTTTTAGGACAGGGTCCTACAATGAGCAGTTCTTC. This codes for CASSFRTGSYNEQFF.